This is a list of T cell receptor beta chains from one sample in a study of shared clonotypes between healthy human individuals. Assay used: immunoSEQ multiplex PCR; TCRdb lists only in-frame clones, some missing. The sample lists about 590,000 clones; nearly 97% were seen once. Sequenced sample: naive CD8+ T cells sorted from blood. All receptors derive from a woman aged 30 to 39 in good health. Each CDR3 is given with its conserved first and last residue. The order of the fields is V gene, J gene, D gene, clone size, CDR3 DNA, CDR3 protein. A D gene is named only where the DNA matches it firmly. Some rows have no size entry. The others give once, few or many, or a class for an expanded clone.

v_call: TRBV4-1
j_call: TRBJ1-3
d_call: .
clone_size: .
cdr3_nt: TGCGCCAGCAGCCAACATGGAGGGACTGGAAACACCATATATTTT
cdr3_aa: CASSQHGGTGNTIYF

v_call: TRBV2
j_call: TRBJ2-3
d_call: TRBD2
clone_size: .
cdr3_nt: TGTGCCAGCACTTCCGGGAGGACAGATACGCAGTATTTT
cdr3_aa: CASTSGRTDTQYF

v_call: TRBV11-2
j_call: TRBJ2-5
d_call: .
clone_size: .
cdr3_nt: TGTGCCAGCAGCTCCCTCGGTAGGGAAGAGACCCAGTACTTC
cdr3_aa: CASSSLGREETQYF

v_call: TRBV6-1
j_call: TRBJ2-5
d_call: TRBD1
clone_size: .
cdr3_nt: TGTGCCAGCAGGGGACAGTTTCAAGAGACCCAGTACTTC
cdr3_aa: CASRGQFQETQYF

v_call: TRBV5-1
j_call: TRBJ2-5
d_call: .
clone_size: once
cdr3_nt: TGCGCCAGCAGCTTGGAGGGGCGGAGTGGGTACCAAGAGACCCAGTACTTC
cdr3_aa: CASSLEGRSGYQETQYF

v_call: TRBV7-3
j_call: TRBJ2-7
d_call: .
clone_size: .
cdr3_nt: TGTGCCAGCAGCATTAGTGCCCAAGGCTACGAGCAGTACTTC
cdr3_aa: CASSISAQGYEQYF

v_call: TRBV10-3
j_call: TRBJ2-7
d_call: TRBD1
clone_size: .
cdr3_nt: TGTGCCGAAAGGGACAGCGAGTACGTGGAGCAGTACTTC
cdr3_aa: CAERDSEYVEQYF

v_call: TRBV6-1
j_call: TRBJ2-5
d_call: TRBD2
clone_size: .
cdr3_nt: TGTGCCAGTGGACTAGCGGGAGCCGCGGAGACCCAGTACTTC
cdr3_aa: CASGLAGAAETQYF

v_call: TRBV7-9
j_call: TRBJ2-5
d_call: TRBD2
clone_size: .
cdr3_nt: TGTGCCAGCAGCCCACCGGGGGGGCGTCAAGAGACCCAGTACTTC
cdr3_aa: CASSPPGGRQETQYF

v_call: TRBV5-6
j_call: TRBJ2-7
d_call: .
clone_size: .
cdr3_nt: TGTGCCAGCAGCCAAACAGGGAGATCCTACGAGCAGTACTTC
cdr3_aa: CASSQTGRSYEQYF

v_call: TRBV6-5
j_call: TRBJ2-7
d_call: TRBD2
clone_size: .
cdr3_nt: TGTGCCAGCAGTTACTCCTTAGCGGGAACATACGAGCAGTACTTC
cdr3_aa: CASSYSLAGTYEQYF

v_call: TRBV28
j_call: TRBJ1-5
d_call: .
clone_size: .
cdr3_nt: TGTGCCAGCAGTTGGACAGGCAATCAGCCCCAGCATTTT
cdr3_aa: CASSWTGNQPQHF

v_call: TRBV5-4
j_call: TRBJ1-3
d_call: .
clone_size: .
cdr3_nt: TGTGCCAGCAGCTCCCCGGGAGAAGGAAACACCATATATTTT
cdr3_aa: CASSSPGEGNTIYF

v_call: TRBV27
j_call: TRBJ1-2
d_call: .
clone_size: .
cdr3_nt: TGTGCCAGCAGGAAGAAAACGGATGGCTACACCTTC
cdr3_aa: CASRKKTDGYTF

v_call: TRBV2
j_call: TRBJ2-7
d_call: .
clone_size: .
cdr3_nt: TGTGCCAGCAGTGAAGTATGGGGGGCCCCGGGCGAGCAGTACTTC
cdr3_aa: CASSEVWGAPGEQYF

v_call: TRBV7-9
j_call: TRBJ1-3
d_call: TRBD1
clone_size: .
cdr3_nt: TGTGCCAGCAGCTCCCCGGGACAGGGGGTGATTGGTGTGGACACCATATATTTT
cdr3_aa: CASSSPGQGVIGVDTIYF

v_call: TRBV28
j_call: TRBJ2-7
d_call: TRBD2
clone_size: .
cdr3_nt: TGTGCCAGCAGTCCCTGGACTAGCGCAACGACCTACGAGCAGTACTTC
cdr3_aa: CASSPWTSATTYEQYF

v_call: TRBV6-1
j_call: TRBJ2-5
d_call: TRBD2
clone_size: .
cdr3_nt: TGTGCCAGCAGTGATGTCTGGCGGGAGGGCCCGATTGTAGAGACCCAGTACTTC
cdr3_aa: CASSDVWREGPIVETQYF

v_call: TRBV4-1
j_call: TRBJ1-1
d_call: .
clone_size: .
cdr3_nt: TGCGCCAGCAGTCTACGACAGGCTGGGATGAACACTGAAGCTTTCTTT
cdr3_aa: CASSLRQAGMNTEAFF

v_call: TRBV28
j_call: TRBJ2-7
d_call: .
clone_size: .
cdr3_nt: TGTGCCAGCAGTTTAGTGGGAGGAGGACTCGAGCAGTACTTC
cdr3_aa: CASSLVGGGLEQYF

v_call: TRBV10-2
j_call: TRBJ1-5
d_call: .
clone_size: .
cdr3_nt: TGCGCCAGCAGTGAAGCGCTCCTTAGCAATCAGCCCCAGCATTTT
cdr3_aa: CASSEALLSNQPQHF

v_call: TRBV5-1
j_call: TRBJ2-7
d_call: TRBD2
clone_size: .
cdr3_nt: TGCGCCAGCAGCTACCGGACTAGCGCCTACGAGCAGTACTTC
cdr3_aa: CASSYRTSAYEQYF

v_call: TRBV7-9
j_call: TRBJ2-7
d_call: .
clone_size: .
cdr3_nt: TGTGCCAGCAGCCCGCGGAGCTCCTACGAGCAGTACTTC
cdr3_aa: CASSPRSSYEQYF

v_call: TRBV10-2
j_call: TRBJ2-2
d_call: .
clone_size: .
cdr3_nt: TGCGCCACCCTACATGGAGGGGCTGGAGAAACCGGGGAGCTGTTTTTT
cdr3_aa: CATLHGGAGETGELFF

v_call: TRBV13
j_call: TRBJ1-1
d_call: .
clone_size: .
cdr3_nt: TGTGCCAGCAGGGATGGGACGGCGAACACTGAAGCTTTCTTT
cdr3_aa: CASRDGTANTEAFF

v_call: TRBV19
j_call: TRBJ2-1
d_call: TRBD1
clone_size: .
cdr3_nt: TGTGCCAGTAGTGTTACAGGGGGCAACTACAATGAGCAGTTCTTC
cdr3_aa: CASSVTGGNYNEQFF

v_call: TRBV11-2
j_call: TRBJ2-6
d_call: .
clone_size: .
cdr3_nt: TGTGCCAGCAGCCCGACAAGCAGGGGTTCAGGGGCCAACGTCCTGACTTTC
cdr3_aa: CASSPTSRGSGANVLTF

v_call: TRBV10-1
j_call: TRBJ2-7
d_call: .
clone_size: .
cdr3_nt: TGCGCCAGCAGCTTAGGGACCAACTACGAGCAGTACTTC
cdr3_aa: CASSLGTNYEQYF

v_call: TRBV19
j_call: TRBJ2-7
d_call: TRBD2
clone_size: .
cdr3_nt: TGTGCCAGTACCGCAGGACTAGGATTCTACGAGCAGTACTTC
cdr3_aa: CASTAGLGFYEQYF

v_call: TRBV27
j_call: TRBJ2-7
d_call: .
clone_size: .
cdr3_nt: TGTGCCAGCAGTTTTTTGTTAGGCAAAGCCTACGAGCAGTACTTC
cdr3_aa: CASSFLLGKAYEQYF

v_call: TRBV6-5
j_call: TRBJ2-7
d_call: .
clone_size: .
cdr3_nt: TGTGCCAGCAGTTACGGGGTCGCAAACTACGAGCAGTACTTC
cdr3_aa: CASSYGVANYEQYF

v_call: TRBV9
j_call: TRBJ2-7
d_call: .
clone_size: .
cdr3_nt: TGTGCCAGCAGCGTAGAGGACGGTACAGGGCTCTACGAGCAGTACTTC
cdr3_aa: CASSVEDGTGLYEQYF

v_call: TRBV11-3
j_call: TRBJ2-7
d_call: TRBD1
clone_size: .
cdr3_nt: TGTGCCAGCAGCCTAGGGGGCTCTCCCTACGAGCAGTACTTC
cdr3_aa: CASSLGGSPYEQYF